Listed here are 2 T cell receptor beta chains from one sample, sequenced in a study of metastatic and nonmetastatic thyroid tumors. Patients were all untreated before their thyroid surgery. TCRdb re-clonotyped the PCR reads via MiXCR. This table has about 92,000 clones, more than 13% appearing once. Sequencing used blood. These receptor sequences come from a female donor with papillary thyroid cancer or a benign thyroid nodule (not recorded which). Some clones in this sample may be carry-over from other donors' samples.

The V and J genes are TRBV6-1 and TRBJ1-6, with 7 bases lining up with TRBD1. The CDR3 contains 16 residues. V was clipped by 0 bases and J by 6 bases; unmatched bases: 5. Germline CDR1 is MNHNS and CDR2 is SASEGT. CDR3 region: CASSEAMTGLNSPLHF. The CDR3 DNA follows: TGTGCCAGCAGTGAAGCGATGACAGGGCTTAATTCACCCCTCCACTTT.

This clone was counted at least ten times. The rearrangement uses TRBV19 and TRBJ2-3, with 11 nucleotides matching TRBD2. From germline, CDR1 is LNHDA and CDR2 SQIVND (reference sequence). The CDR3 runs to 14 residues. J lost 1 base, V lost 6 bases, and 0 bases had no gene match. The CDR3 is CASRTSGGTDTQYF. The DNA of the CDR3 is TGTGCCAGTAGGACTAGCGGGGGCACAGATACGCAGTATTTT. Full variable domain (missing parts from reference TRBV19 and TRBJ2-3): DGGITQSPKYLFRKEGQNVTLSCEQNLNHDAMYWYRQDPGQGLRLIYYSQIVNDFQKGDIAEGYSVSREKKESFPLTVTSAQKNPTAFYLCASRTSGGTDTQYFGPGTRLTVL.